The 15 T cell receptor beta chains reported below all come from one sample, sequenced in a study of shared clonotypes between healthy human individuals. The protocol was immunoSEQ multiplex PCR, while the TCRdb copy is restricted to in-frame clones and leaves out a portion. The sample records fewer than 1.6 million clones, roughly 98.5% being singletons. The specimen sequenced was naive CD4+ T cells sorted from blood. As to subset: CD45RA+ positively selected. The receptors here all came from a man aged 25-45 years in good health.

The sample holds one count of this clone. This chain connects TRBV7-9 to TRBJ2-7; D not resolved. The CDR3 spans 16 residues. Germline-derived CDR1 and CDR2 are SEHNR and FQNEAQ (reference sequence). V lost 1 base to trimming and J lost 2 bases, with 15 bases between them. The CDR3: CASSLGQVWSTYEQYF. In DNA form, the CDR3 reads TGTGCCAGCAGCTTAGGGCAGGTCTGGTCCACCTACGAGCAGTACTTC.

The chain couples TRBV28 to TRBJ2-2, with 11 bases that match TRBD2. Unmatched junction bases numbered 8, after V lost 6 bases and J lost 5 bases. CDR3 length: 16 amino acids. Germline V gene sequence: CDR1 MDHEN, CDR2 SYDVKM. The CDR3 nucleotides are TGTGCCAGCAGCGAGATGGGACTAGCGGAGACCGGGGAGCTGTTTTTT. It codes for CASSEMGLAETGELFF.

This clone was counted once. The chain links TRBV4-1 to TRBJ2-7, with D possibly matching TRBD2 (7 bases). The germline CDR1 and CDR2 sequences are MGHRA and YSYEKL. The CDR3 has 15 residues. The V end was cut by 1 base, the J end by 2 bases, with 12 bases between. In DNA, the CDR3 is TGCGCCAGCAGCCAAGTGGGGGGGGGCCCCTACGAGCAGTACTTC. Amino acids: CASSQVGGGPYEQYF.

V and J are TRBV29-1 and TRBJ2-1, with 7 bases fitting TRBD2. V shed 6 bases, J shed 2 bases, and the junction held 4 bases outside the gene matches. Germline-derived CDR1 and CDR2 are SQVTM and ANQGSEA. This CDR3 region has 13 residues. Written as DNA, the CDR3 is TGCAGCGTCTTGCGGGAGCCCTACAATGAGCAGTTCTTC. Protein product: CSVLREPYNEQFF.

J is TRBJ1-5 and V is TRBV21-1. TRBV21-1 is noted as a pseudogene. The length of the CDR3 is 14 residues. CDR3 nucleotides: TGTGCCAGCAGCGGGGGGGCCCCCAATCAGCCCCAGCATTTT. Its protein product is CASSGGAPNQPQHF.

V usage is TRBV7-9 and J usage is TRBJ2-1; D gene uncertain. The CDR3 has 13 residues. Looked up from germline, CDR1 is SEHNR and CDR2 is FQNEAQ (reference sequence). Trimming removed 7 bases from V and 2 bases from J, with 9 bases in between. CDR3 in DNA: TGTGCCAGCAACTCAGACCCCTACAATGAGCAGTTCTTC. Its protein is CASNSDPYNEQFF.

V gene TRBV6-1 combines with J gene TRBJ2-7; 7 bases match TRBD2. Germline CDR1 MNHNS, CDR2 SASEGT. The V and J ends lost 8 bases and 4 bases, in that order; junction bases with no gene match: 8. CDR3 length: 13 residues. CDR3 loop: CASGEGPGYEQYF. The DNA of the CDR3 is TGTGCCAGCGGGGAGGGCCCAGGTTACGAGCAGTACTTC.

This clone was detected only once. V is TRBV29-1 and J is TRBJ2-7, with D possibly TRBD1 on 5 matching bases. The V end lost 2 bases, the J end lost 2 bases, and 7 bases lay between the germline ends. Germline-derived CDR1 and CDR2 are SQVTM and ANQGSEA. The CDR3 extends over 12 amino acids. The CDR3, as DNA: TGCAGCGTTGAACGGACACCCTACGAGCAGTACTTC. Translating gives CSVERTPYEQYF.

The V gene is TRBV5-6, the J gene TRBJ1-2; D is undetermined. Germline assignment: CDR1 SGHDT and CDR2 YYEEEE. The CDR3 totals 14 residues. V dropped 4 bases and J dropped 2 bases, with 12 bases sitting between them. DNA for the CDR3: TGTGCCAGCAGCCAAGGACGGGAAAACTATGGCTACACCTTC. Its translation is CASSQGRENYGYTF.

This sequence joins TRBV7-9 and TRBJ2-7, with D tentatively TRBD1 (5 bases). V lost 3 bases and J 2 bases, leaving 11 bases between the germline ends. Per germline, CDR1 SEHNR and CDR2 FQNEAQ (reference sequence). The CDR3 spans 14 residues. CDR3 DNA: TGTGCCAGCAGCTTCTCACAGGCCACCTACGAGCAGTACTTC. Its protein is CASSFSQATYEQYF. Using reference TRBV7-9 and TRBJ2-7 for the parts outside the CDR3, the full variable domain is DTGVSQNPRHKITKRGQNVTFRCDPISEHNRLYWYRQTLGQGPEFLTYFQNEAQLEKSRLLSDRFSAERPKGSFSTLEIQRTEQGDSAMYLCASSFSQATYEQYFGPGTRLTVT.

A remark on this clone: Germline and junction disagree at one end, which may indicate a read error. The CDR3 DNA reads as TGTGCCTGCAGGGCAGGGAATTTAGCAGATACGCAGTATTTT. Protein product: CACRAGNLADTQYF. The rearrangement uses TRBV28 and TRBJ2-3; D is possibly TRBD1 (5 bases). Germline V gene lookup returns CDR1 MDHEN and CDR2 SYDVKM. The CDR3 extends over 14 amino acids.

The chain is built from TRBV7-3 and TRBJ2-7; D gene uncertain. Germline V gene data show CDR1 as SGHTA and CDR2 as FQGTGA. V lost 6 bases, J lost 5 bases, and 8 bases lay in between. The CDR3 length is 11 residues. CDR3 sequence (DNA): TGTGCCAGCAGTGACCAGAACGAGCAGTACTTC. As protein: CASSDQNEQYF. Full variable domain (missing parts from reference TRBV7-3 and TRBJ2-7): GAGVSQTPSNKVTEKGKYVELRCDPISGHTALYWYRQSLGQGPEFLIYFQGTGAADDSGLPNDRFFAVRPEGSVSTLKIQRTERGDSAVYLCASSDQNEQYFGPGTRLTVT.

The table lists this clone with a count of one. The J gene is TRBJ2-3, the V gene TRBV25-1; possible D gene TRBD2, 7 bases. Germline values: CDR1 MGHDK, CDR2 SYGVNS. V lost 7 bases to trimming and J lost 2 bases, with 25 bases between them. CDR3 size: 18 residues. CDR3 sequence reads: CASTPPLAGAIFTDTQYF. For the CDR3, the DNA is TGTGCCAGCACCCCCCCCCTCGCGGGGGCAATATTCACAGATACGCAGTATTTT.

For the CDR3, the DNA is TGCAGCGCAACCGGGACAGGGGGGTCGGAGACCCAGTACTTC. The encoded protein is CSATGTGGSETQYF. The rearrangement uses TRBV29-1 and TRBJ2-5; 11 bases align to TRBD1. This CDR3 is 14 amino acids long. J was trimmed by 5 bases and V by 7 bases; bases with no gene match: 9. The germline V gene has CDR1 SQVTM and CDR2 ANQGSEA.

In its sample, this clone was seen once. This chain connects TRBV19 to TRBJ1-1; D might be TRBD1 (6 bases). Germline V gene data show CDR1 as LNHDA and CDR2 as SQIVND (reference sequence). The germline V and J ends were trimmed by 8 bases and 3 bases, with 13 bases remaining between them. The CDR3 sequence is 13 residues long. The CDR3 coding sequence is TGTGCCAGTGGACACAGGGTAGACACTGAAGCTTTCTTT. It is translated as CASGHRVDTEAFF. Variable domain in full (rest from reference TRBV19 and TRBJ1-1): DGGITQSPKYLFRKEGQNVTLSCEQNLNHDAMYWYRQDPGQGLRLIYYSQIVNDFQKGDIAEGYSVSREKKESFPLTVTSAQKNPTAFYLCASGHRVDTEAFFGQGTRLTVV.